These 8 T cell receptor beta chains came from one sample sequenced in a study of cytomegalovirus exposure and HLA in healthy donors. The PCR had 60 Vbeta and 13 Jbeta primers. TCRdb keeps only in-frame clones here, not all; method: immunoSEQ multiplex PCR. The sample contains some 200,000 clones, around 64% of which appear only once. The specimen sequenced was PBMCs. The receptors originated from a man aged 35 to 55 in good health and CMV-seropositive.

This sequence joins TRBV15 and TRBJ2-3; 8 nucleotides agree with TRBD2. The CDR3 is 17 amino acids. J gave up 6 bases and V 0 bases, and 11 bases lay outside the gene matches. Germline CDR1 LNHNV, CDR2 YYDKDF (reference sequence). The CDR3, as DNA: TGTGCCACCAGCAGAGATCCTTTTGCGGGGGGCCGGGATACGCAGTATTTT. Residues: CATSRDPFAGGRDTQYF.

This chain joins TRBV19 and TRBJ1-1; D may be TRBD1 (5 bases). CDR3 length: 16 residues. V shed 5 bases and J shed 4 bases, with 20 bases lying between them. The germline V gene has CDR1 LNHDA and CDR2 SQIVND (reference sequence). CDR3 loop: CASSPREGTRGTEAFF. CDR3 in DNA: TGTGCCAGTAGTCCCAGGGAGGGTACGCGGGGCACTGAAGCTTTCTTT. Full variable domain (rest looked up from reference TRBV19 and TRBJ1-1): DGGITQSPKYLFRKEGQNVTLSCEQNLNHDAMYWYRQDPGQGLRLIYYSQIVNDFQKGDIAEGYSVSREKKESFPLTVTSAQKNPTAFYLCASSPREGTRGTEAFFGQGTRLTVV.

V is TRBV18 and J is TRBJ2-7; 12 positions match TRBD1. CDR3 size: 14 residues. In germline, CDR1 is KGHSH, CDR2 LQKENI. Germline trimming cut 5 bases from V and 7 bases from J; bases unmatched to any gene: 6. Written as DNA, the CDR3 is TGTGCCAGCTCATCGGGACAGGGGGCTAGGGAGCAGTACTTC. Its translation is CASSSGQGAREQYF.

This clone was counted once. The chain joins TRBV6-1 to TRBJ2-2; tentative D call: TRBD1 (5 bases). Germline V gene data show CDR1 as MNHNS and CDR2 as SASEGT. The CDR3 loop spans 14 amino acids. V lost 1 base to trimming and J lost 6 bases, with 9 bases between them. The CDR3 DNA reads as TGTGCCAGCAGTGAAGTCAGGGCGGCCGGGGAGCTGTTTTTT. Its protein is CASSEVRAAGELFF.

The CDR3 DNA is TGTGCCAGCAGCGTGGGTAGCGGCCTAACCTACGAGCAGTACTTC. Protein: CASSVGSGLTYEQYF. The chain is built from TRBV9 and TRBJ2-7; a possible D gene is TRBD2 (6 bases). The V end was cut by 2 bases, the J end by 2 bases, with 14 bases between. Germline V lookup: CDR1 SGDLS, CDR2 YYNGEE. The CDR3 contains 15 residues.

The V and J genes are TRBV11-2 and TRBJ2-2; 10 bases agree with TRBD2. Germline V gene data show CDR1 as SGHAT and CDR2 as FQNNGV. V shed 2 bases and J 0 bases; nucleotides not matched to a gene: 3. CDR3 size: 17 residues. CDR3 region: CASSLRTSGSNTGELFF. CDR3 nucleotides: TGTGCCAGCAGCTTAAGGACTAGCGGTTCGAACACCGGGGAGCTGTTTTTT.

The chain combines TRBV2 with TRBJ2-1; possible D gene TRBD1, 6 bases. This CDR3 comprises 15 residues. Trimming took 7 bases from V and 0 from J, leaving 13 bases between them. Germline assignment: CDR1 SNHLY and CDR2 FYNNEI. The CDR3 sequence: CASTPGANSYNEQFF. The CDR3 coding sequence is TGTGCCAGCACCCCAGGGGCCAACTCCTACAATGAGCAGTTCTTC.

CDR3 sequence: CASSPRTGKQETQYF. In DNA form, the CDR3 reads TGTGCCAGCTCACCCCGGACAGGAAAACAAGAGACCCAGTACTTC. The chain links TRBV18 to TRBJ2-5; 7 bases are a match to TRBD1. The junction had 6 bases not matched to a gene; V was cut back by 3 bases and J by 2 bases. Germline CDR1 is KGHSH and CDR2 is LQKENI. The CDR3 is made up of 15 amino acids. Filled out from reference TRBV18 and TRBJ2-5, the complete variable domain reads NAGVMQNPRHLVRRRGQEARLRCSPMKGHSHVYWYRQLPEEGLKFMVYLQKENIIDESGMPKERFSAEFPKEGPSILRIQQVVRGDSAAYFCASSPRTGKQETQYFGPGTRLLVL.